The rows below give T cell receptor beta chains drawn from one sample of a study of cytomegalovirus exposure and HLA in healthy donors. This table comes from immunoSEQ multiplex PCR, and its TCRdb copy is limited to in-frame clones, with some not included. In the table there are about 130,000 clones, 70% to 80% of which are singletons. Sequencing was done on a sample of PBMCs. These receptor sequences come from a man younger than 40 in good health and CMV-seronegative. The CDR3 runs from the conserved cysteine through the conserved F or W. The D gene is left open where the match is weak. Only part of the rows carry a size: once, few, many, or a class if the clone is expanded.

clone_size	v_call	d_call	j_call	cdr3_aa	cdr3_nt
few	TRBV28	TRBD1	TRBJ1-2	CASSASTGTNYGYTF	TGTGCCAGCAGTGCCTCGACAGGGACAAACTATGGCTACACCTTC
NA	TRBV4-1	TRBD2	TRBJ2-2	CASSQPTSGSGELFF	TGCGCCAGCAGCCAACCGACTAGCGGGAGTGGGGAGCTGTTTTTT
NA	TRBV2	TRBD2	TRBJ2-5	CASSDVLASGRSRETQYF	TGTGCCAGCAGTGATGTTTTGGCTAGCGGGAGGTCGAGGGAGACCCAGTACTTC
once	TRBV2	NA	TRBJ2-7	CASSEAGQGYEQYF	TGTGCCAGCAGTGAAGCGGGACAAGGCTACGAGCAGTACTTC
NA	TRBV6-6	TRBD2	TRBJ2-7	CASSYGIAGGIYEQYF	TGTGCCAGCAGTTACGGGATAGCGGGAGGGATTTACGAGCAGTACTTC
once	TRBV5-1	NA	TRBJ2-3	CASSKESRTDTQYF	TGCGCCAGCAGCAAGGAGTCTCGCACAGATACGCAGTATTTT
once	TRBV7-9	NA	TRBJ2-2	CALRHEDIGATGELFF	TGTGCCCTGCGGCACGAGGACATCGGTGCCACCGGGGAGCTGTTTTTT
NA	TRBV18	TRBD1	TRBJ2-6	CASSRGQSGSGANVLTF	TGTGCCAGCTCACGGGGACAGAGTGGCTCTGGGGCCAACGTCCTGACTTTC
NA	TRBV6-1	NA	TRBJ1-2	CASSNKGDYGYTF	TGTGCCAGCAGTAACAAGGGGGACTATGGCTACACCTTC
NA	TRBV7-7	TRBD1	TRBJ2-1	CASSQITNRDRVYNEQFF	TGTGCTAGCAGCCAGATTACTAACCGGGACAGGGTCTACAATGAGCAGTTCTTC
once	TRBV12-5	NA	TRBJ1-3	CASGLGGSSGNTIYF	TGTGCTAGTGGTTTGGGAGGGTCATCTGGAAACACCATATATTTT
NA	TRBV9	TRBD1	TRBJ1-3	CASSVARDRPSGNTIYF	TGTGCCAGCAGCGTAGCCCGGGACAGGCCTTCTGGAAACACCATATATTTT
NA	TRBV7-4	TRBD1	TRBJ2-7	CASSPRDRGQNEQYF	TGTGCCAGCAGCCCTCGGGACAGGGGGCAAAACGAGCAGTACTTC
NA	TRBV29-1	NA	TRBJ1-3	CSTLEGGPGNTIYF	TGCAGCACCCTCGAAGGGGGACCTGGAAACACCATATATTTT
NA	TRBV6-6	TRBD2	TRBJ2-1	CASSRLAGRAEQFF	TGTGCCAGCAGCCGACTAGCGGGACGTGCTGAGCAGTTCTTC
NA	TRBV19	TRBD1	TRBJ1-1	CASSLRTGPGTEAFF	TGTGCCAGTAGTCTTCGGACAGGGCCAGGCACTGAAGCTTTCTTT
NA	TRBV9	TRBD2	TRBJ2-1	CASSVGGGGYNEQFF	TGTGCCAGCAGCGTAGGGGGCGGGGGTTACAATGAGCAGTTCTTC
NA	TRBV19	NA	TRBJ1-3	CASSSSIGASGNTIYF	TGTGCCAGTAGTTCCTCGATAGGAGCGTCGGGAAACACCATATATTTT
NA	TRBV27	NA	TRBJ2-1	CASSLRVTGFDNEQFF	TGTGCCAGCAGTTTACGGGTCACGGGTTTCGACAATGAGCAGTTCTTC
NA	TRBV28	TRBD1	TRBJ1-4	CASSRDRGQGEKLFF	TGTGCCAGCAGTCGTGACAGGGGGCAGGGTGAAAAACTGTTTTTT
few	TRBV7-8	TRBD1	TRBJ2-2	CASSPVRDRDRGELFF	TGTGCCAGCAGCCCCGTGCGGGACAGGGACCGCGGGGAGCTGTTTTTT
NA	TRBV10-1	NA	TRBJ2-7	CASSDQRTATSSYEQYF	TGCGCCAGCAGTGACCAAAGGACAGCGACAAGCTCCTACGAGCAGTACTTC
few	TRBV4-1	TRBD2	TRBJ2-7	CASSPPGGPNEQYF	TGCGCCAGCAGCCCGCCGGGAGGGCCTAACGAGCAGTACTTC
NA	TRBV7-2	NA	TRBJ2-5	CASSSPRPGKETQYF	TGTGCCAGCAGCTCCCCCCGTCCGGGTAAAGAGACCCAGTACTTC
NA	TRBV29-1	NA	TRBJ2-1	CSVVRDSYNEQFF	TGCAGCGTTGTTAGAGACTCCTACAATGAGCAGTTCTTC
NA	TRBV5-6	NA	TRBJ2-3	CASSLLRTDTQYF	TGTGCCAGCAGCTTGCTTCGCACAGATACGCAGTATTTT
NA	TRBV6-1	TRBD2	TRBJ2-1	CASYSGTSYNEQFF	TGTGCCAGCTACAGCGGGACCTCCTACAATGAGCAGTTCTTC
NA	TRBV4-2	TRBD2	TRBJ2-1	CASSLRTSGRHSEQFF	TGTGCCAGCAGCCTTCGGACTAGCGGGAGGCATAGTGAGCAGTTCTTC
NA	TRBV6-1	TRBD1	TRBJ1-2	CASSEWTGPNYGYTF	TGTGCCAGCAGTGAATGGACAGGACCTAACTATGGCTACACCTTC
NA	TRBV29-1	NA	TRBJ2-1	CSGLGSNSYNEQFF	TGCAGCGGCCTCGGGAGTAACTCCTACAATGAGCAGTTCTTC
few	TRBV6-5	NA	TRBJ1-5	CASRQGNQPQHF	TGTGCCAGCAGGCAGGGTAATCAGCCCCAGCATTTT
NA	TRBV5-1	NA	TRBJ1-6	CASSLDDWRASPLHF	TGCGCCAGCAGCTTGGATGACTGGCGGGCATCACCCCTCCACTTT
few	TRBV30	TRBD2	TRBJ2-2	CAWKGLAGDTGELFF	TGTGCCTGGAAGGGACTAGCGGGAGACACCGGGGAGCTGTTTTTT
NA	TRBV6-1	TRBD2	TRBJ2-7	CASSETTSGSYEQYF	TGTGCCAGCAGTGAAACGACTAGCGGGAGTTACGAGCAGTACTTC
NA	TRBV30	NA	TRBJ1-3	CAWSVRGPSVSYVYF	TGTGCCTGGAGTGTAAGGGGCCCGTCCGTTAGTTATGTATATTTT
NA	TRBV6-1	NA	TRBJ1-2	CASSATMATTFGYTF	TGTGCCAGCAGTGCCACTATGGCTACTACGTTCGGCTACACCTTC
NA	TRBV7-3	TRBD2	TRBJ2-1	CASSLSGRANEQFF	TGTGCCAGCAGCTTGTCCGGGAGGGCCAATGAGCAGTTCTTC
NA	TRBV2	NA	TRBJ1-2	CASSEGGGLTYGYTF	TGTGCCAGCAGTGAAGGCGGGGGACTTACGTATGGCTACACCTTC
few	TRBV7-3	TRBD2	TRBJ2-3	CASSFSGSTDTQYF	TGTGCCAGCAGCTTTAGCGGGAGCACAGATACGCAGTATTTT
NA	TRBV27	TRBD1	TRBJ2-7	CASSLWGQGAYEQYF	TGTGCCAGCAGTTTATGGGGACAGGGGGCATACGAGCAGTACTTC